This TCR beta chain was retrieved from a study of tumor and adjacent non-tumor tissue in lung cancer. Overall study context: Samples averaged approximately 3.9 million productive TCRbeta reads each. Overall study findings and caveats: Top 100 clones took a larger repertoire share in normal lung. Tumor tissue had significantly higher TCR diversity than normal lung.

No cell sorting was done before RNA was extracted from the tissue. A note on this clonotype: Its antigen is still unknown.

TCRbeta libraries were built with three rounds of nested PCR, modified from ARM-PCR. In TCRdb, the multiplex PCR reads were re-called with MiXCR into one record per CDR3 protein. The profile shows over 60,000 distinct CDR3 sequences, 80% to 85% of them singletons. The CDR3 has 17 amino acids. The V and J ends lost 6 bases and 6 bases respectively, with 24 bases between them. Germline-derived CDR1 and CDR2 are MNHEY and SVGAGI. The receptor comes from a woman aged 50 to 60 with non-small cell lung cancer. Sequencing input: lung tumor tissue. The chain recombines TRBV6-5 with TRBJ2-1; no clear D. The DNA of the CDR3 is TGTGCCAGCAGCCCCGTTGTTAGTGGGGTGGCTTCCAATGAGCAGTTCTTC. Its protein is CASSPVVSGVASNEQFF.